Given below is one TCR beta chain in context. What it binds is not known. This entry belongs to a study of Ad26.COV2.S vaccination and SARS-CoV-2 variants. On the study more broadly: Donor allocation was to the COV1001 Ad26.COV2.S trial arm. Study-level findings and limits: Researchers reported similar non-spike TCR breadth in vaccine and placebo recipients.

Sequencing used immunoSEQ multiplex PCR; TCRdb keeps in-frame clones, though not all of them. The table lists around 400,000 clones, about nine tenths of them singletons, with 1.5% to 2% in the top ten. Treatment defined: roughly 19 received Ad26.COV2.S at low or high dose, single or two shots; roughly five received placebo; per-sample allocation not given. Sampling was done on day 63 after the first vaccine or placebo injection. The administered vaccine (an Ad26 vector) expressed Wuhan-strain SARS-CoV-2 spike. Deletions cut 1 base from V and 6 bases from J, with 10 bases between. Germline V lookup: CDR1 SGDLS, CDR2 YYNGEE. CDR3 size: 14 residues.

V gene TRBV9 combines with J gene TRBJ2-2; possibly TRBD1 or TRBD2 for D (5 bases each). The sample consisted of peripheral blood, taken in a trial of Ad26.COV2.S vaccine versus placebo. The receptor's source is a person between 18 and 65 years old who received the Ad26.COV2.S COVID-19 vaccine or a placebo. In nucleotides, the CDR3 is TGTGCCAGCAGCGTAATTGAGGGGCCCGGGGAGCTGTTTTTT. Its translation: CASSVIEGPGELFF.